This passage covers 25 T cell receptor beta chains from one sample sequenced in a study of molecular identifiers for immune sequencing clone quantification. TCRdb reanalysed the PCR reads using MiXCR and keeps one entry per CDR3 protein. The data contain 60,000 to 70,000 distinct CDR3 sequences, 15% to 20% of them singletons. The sequencing input was naive CD8+ T cells from blood, with Jurkat cell RNA spiked in. The subset denotes: FACS-sorted CD8+CD4-CCR7+CD45RA+ naive T cells. These receptors came from a human donor in good health. Some libraries in this study had Jurkat cell RNA spiked in.

This clonotype was counted a few times. The CDR3 coding sequence is TGTGCCTGGGGAGGTCAGGGTCGGAACACCATATATTTT. Its translation: CAWGGQGRNTIYF. This rearrangement joins TRBV30 to TRBJ1-3; D perhaps matches TRBD1 (5 bases). V was clipped by 5 bases and J by 7 bases, with 15 bases between them. The germline V gene has CDR1 GTSNPN and CDR2 SVGIG (reference sequence). CDR3 length: 13 amino acids.

This clonotype was counted ten times or more. The chain employs TRBV28 and TRBJ2-7, with D perhaps matching TRBD1 (6 bases). Germline V gene lookup returns CDR1 MDHEN and CDR2 SYDVKM. This CDR3 spans 14 amino acids. V was cut by 5 bases and J by 3 bases, with 14 bases left in between. Here the CDR3 reads CASSLTWTVYEQYF. The CDR3 nucleotides read TGTGCCAGCAGTCTGACCTGGACAGTCTACGAGCAGTACTTC.

This clonotype was observed a few times. V and J are TRBV5-5 and TRBJ1-5; tentative D call: TRBD1 (5 bases). CDR1 is SGHKS and CDR2 is YYEKEE in the germline V gene (reference sequence). This CDR3 region has 15 residues. V gave up 0 bases and J gave up 6 bases, with 13 bases separating them. The CDR3 sequence is CASSLGGLIGQPQHF. The CDR3 nucleotides are TGTGCCAGCAGCTTGGGGGGACTAATTGGTCAGCCCCAGCATTTT. Combining the CDR3 with reference TRBV5-5 and TRBJ1-5 gives the whole variable domain DAGVTQSPTHLIKTRGQQVTLRCSPISGHKSVSWYQQVLGQGPQFIFQYYEKEERGRGNFPDRFSARQFPNYSSELNVNALLLGDSALYLCASSLGGLIGQPQHFGDGTRLSIL.

The chain links TRBV25-1 to TRBJ2-1; D ambiguous. The J call is doubtful: the DNA matches TRBJ2-7 better. This CDR3 has 16 residues. Germline V CDR1 and CDR2: MGHDK, SYGVNS. The CDR3 reads CASSEPSPSSYNEQYF. The CDR3 DNA reads as TGTGCCAGCAGTGAACCCAGCCCGAGCTCCTACAATGAGCAGTACTTC.

This clonotype was seen a handful of times. The chain combines TRBV28 with TRBJ2-7; D is unclear. V dropped 3 bases and J dropped 0 bases, with 9 bases sitting between them. The germline V gene has CDR1 MDHEN and CDR2 SYDVKM. CDR3 size: 14 residues. The CDR3 loop is CASSFSESSYEQYF. CDR3 coding DNA: TGTGCCAGCAGTTTTTCCGAAAGCTCCTACGAGCAGTACTTC.

This clonotype has a count of ten or more. The chain links TRBV6-5 to TRBJ1-4; a possible D gene is TRBD1 (6 bases). The CDR3 loop spans 16 amino acids. Trimming removed 2 bases from V and 7 bases from J, with 17 bases in between. Germline loops: CDR1 MNHEY, CDR2 SVGAGI. Here the CDR3 DNA reads TGTGCCAGCAGTTACGACAATCCGGGACAAGTTGAAAAACTGTTTTTT. Residues: CASSYDNPGQVEKLFF.

Ten or more counts support this clonotype. The J gene is TRBJ2-7, the V gene TRBV27, with TRBD2 matching 9 bases. V lost 6 bases, J lost 4 bases, and 4 bases stayed unmatched. The germline V gene encodes CDR1 MNHEY and CDR2 SMNVEV (reference sequence). This CDR3 contains 13 residues. CDR3: CASRSGRSYEQYF. The DNA for the CDR3 is TGTGCCAGCAGAAGCGGGAGGTCATACGAGCAGTACTTC.

This clonotype was counted many times. J is TRBJ1-4 and V is TRBV7-9; D remains ambiguous. The CDR3 has 12 residues. V lost 5 bases, J lost 7 bases, and 8 bases lay in between. Germline CDR1 SEHNR, CDR2 FQNEAQ (reference sequence). DNA of the CDR3: TGTGCCAGCAGCCAGCCTAGTGAAAAACTGTTTTTT. Its protein is CASSQPSEKLFF.

As for this clonotype: A read error may be the cause here, since a much bigger clone is one base away. The chain combines TRBV7-9 with TRBJ2-7; D unclear. The CDR3 covers 16 residues. V was shortened by 4 bases and J by 6 bases, with 22 bases between the two germline ends. Germline V gene sequence: CDR1 SEHNR, CDR2 FQNEAQ (reference sequence). The CDR3: CASSSLYRAENGEQYF. Here the CDR3 DNA reads TGTGCCAGCAGCTCATTATATCGGGCGGAGAATGGCGAGCAGTACTTC. The whole variable domain, filled in from reference TRBV7-9 and TRBJ2-7, reads DTGVSQNPRHKITKRGQNVTFRCDPISEHNRLYWYRQTLGQGPEFLTYFQNEAQLEKSRLLSDRFSAERPKGSFSTLEIQRTEQGDSAMYLCASSSLYRAENGEQYFGPGTRLTVT.

Ten or more counts support this clonotype. The chain couples TRBV6-5 to TRBJ2-7, with D maybe TRBD2 (5 bases). In germline, CDR1 is MNHEY, CDR2 SVGAGI. Trimming took 2 bases from V and 1 from J, leaving 15 bases between them. The CDR3 covers 16 residues. DNA of the CDR3: TGTGCCAGCAGTTACACTCGGGAAGGTTGGTCCTACGAGCAGTACTTC. Amino acids: CASSYTREGWSYEQYF.

This clonotype was detected ten times or more. This chain connects TRBV7-8 to TRBJ2-7; D call uncertain. Per the germline V gene, CDR1 is SGHVS and CDR2 is FQNEAQ. V gave up 5 bases and J gave up 3 bases, with 11 bases separating them. This CDR3 has 13 amino acids. The CDR3 DNA reads as TGTGCCAGCAGCCTAACCCCAAACTACGAGCAGTACTTC. It is translated as CASSLTPNYEQYF.

The sample holds a few counts of this clonotype. The chain uses TRBV20-1 and TRBJ2-1; tentatively, D is TRBD2 (5 bases). CDR1 and CDR2 from the germline V gene are DFQATT and SNEGSKA (reference sequence). Trimming took 1 base from V and 0 from J, leaving 13 bases between them. This CDR3 comprises 16 residues. CDR3 sequence: CSARAGIYSSYNEQFF. The CDR3 nucleotides are TGCAGTGCTAGAGCCGGGATATATAGCTCCTACAATGAGCAGTTCTTC.

This clonotype was seen a handful of times. The chain has TRBV6-4 and TRBJ2-1; a possible D gene is TRBD1 (6 bases). The CDR3 covers 15 residues. V lost 1 base and J lost 9, with 16 bases in between. Germline lookup yields CDR1 MRHNA and CDR2 SNTAGT. Here the CDR3 DNA reads TGTGCCAGCAGTGACTTTTATCGGACAGCCGGTGAGCAGTTCTTC. This encodes CASSDFYRTAGEQFF.

As concerns this clonotype: A much bigger clone sits one base away, suggesting this may be a read error. The rearrangement joins TRBV29-1 to TRBJ2-1; perhaps TRBD1 as D (5 bases). Trimming pared 4 bases from V and 4 bases from J, leaving 11 bases between. CDR1 is SQVTM, CDR2 ANQGSEA, per germline. The CDR3 contains 13 residues. In DNA form, the CDR3 reads TGCAGCGTTGTGCAGGGCACTTACAATGAGCAGTTCTTC. Protein product: CSVVQGTYNEQFF.

In the case of this clonotype: One end of the junction varies from germline; a read error may be responsible. The chain has TRBV11-2 and TRBJ2-1; D call uncertain. Germline CDR1 reads SGHAT; CDR2 reads FQNNGV. CDR3 length: 15 residues. The CDR3 reads CASSLVPPSYNERFF. The CDR3 coding sequence is TGTGCCAGCAGCTTAGTCCCCCCCTCCTACAATGAGCGGTTCTTC.

On this clonotype itself: A junction end diverges from the germline sequence, so it may reflect a read error. In nucleotides, the CDR3 is TGTGTCAGCAGTTTAAACGGACAGGGTTCGGGCTACACCTTC. This translates into CVSSLNGQGSGYTF. The V call is TRBV27, the J call TRBJ1-2; TRBD1 matches at 8 bases. The CDR3 has 14 residues. Germline values: CDR1 MNHEY, CDR2 SMNVEV (reference sequence).

This clonotype has ten or more counts. V is TRBV27 and J is TRBJ2-7; 7 bases are a match to TRBD1. The trim removed 0 bases at V and 0 bases at J, leaving 5 bases unmatched. This CDR3 has 16 amino acids. CDR1 MNHEY and CDR2 SMNVEV come from the germline V gene (reference sequence). CDR3 amino acids: CASSLSEGARSYEQYF. In nucleotides, the CDR3 is TGTGCCAGCAGTTTATCCGAGGGGGCGCGCTCCTACGAGCAGTACTTC.

This clonotype showed up many times. This rearrangement joins TRBV28 to TRBJ2-5; 10 nucleotides agree with TRBD2. The CDR3 is made up of 15 amino acids. Germline V gene data show CDR1 as MDHEN and CDR2 as SYDVKM. Losses at the gene ends were 6 bases for V and 5 bases for J; bases not matched to a gene: 9. In nucleotides, the CDR3 is TGTGCCAGCAGAGACCTAGCGGGAGTTGGTGAGACCCAGTACTTC. This translates into CASRDLAGVGETQYF.

This clonotype was counted many times. J is TRBJ2-7 and V is TRBV28; 12 nucleotides align to TRBD1. Per the germline V gene, CDR1 is MDHEN and CDR2 is SYDVKM. The V gene end was trimmed by 4 bases and the J gene end by 4 bases; junction bases not matched to a gene: 11. The CDR3 covers 17 residues. The CDR3 loop reads CASSSEVGQGATYEQYF. DNA for the CDR3: TGTGCCAGCAGTTCCGAGGTGGGACAGGGGGCTACGTACGAGCAGTACTTC.

This clonotype appeared a few times. This chain joins TRBV15 and TRBJ2-7; 7 bases agree with TRBD2. Trimming at V came to 5 bases and at J to 5 bases, leaving 15 bases not matched to a gene. Germline V lookup: CDR1 LNHNV, CDR2 YYDKDF (reference sequence). CDR3 length equals 16 residues. CDR3 bases: TGTGCCACCAGCCCCGGGGCTAGCGGAACGTCGGACGAGCAGTACTTC. Protein product: CATSPGASGTSDEQYF.

The sample holds a few counts of this clonotype. V gene TRBV27 combines with J gene TRBJ1-2; a possible D gene is TRBD1 (5 bases). There are 14 residues in the CDR3. Looked up from germline, CDR1 is MNHEY and CDR2 is SMNVEV (reference sequence). V lost 4 bases to trimming and J lost 0 bases, with 9 bases between them. The CDR3 DNA follows: TGTGCCAGCAGTTCGACAGTCTCTAACTATGGCTACACCTTC. As protein: CASSSTVSNYGYTF.

This clonotype was seen more than once but under ten times. The rearrangement uses TRBV11-2 and TRBJ2-7; weak D call: TRBD2 (5 bases). The CDR3 covers 12 residues. The V gene's germline CDR1 is SGHAT and CDR2 FQNNGV. Trimming removed 1 base from V and 6 bases from J, with 7 bases in between. The CDR3 bases are TGTGCCAGCAGCTTAGCGGGGTCCGAGCAGTACTTC. Protein product: CASSLAGSEQYF.

In this sample, this clonotype turned up many times. V usage is TRBV19 and J usage is TRBJ1-1, with D maybe TRBD1 (6 bases). Per germline, CDR1 LNHDA and CDR2 SQIVND (reference sequence). The CDR3 is 15 residues long. Trimming shortened V by 3 bases and J by 6 bases, and 17 bases separated the two germline ends. CDR3 coding DNA: TGTGCCAGTAGTATCAGTGGGGGCGCCTTCCCTGAAGCTTTCTTT. Amino acids: CASSISGGAFPEAFF. Using reference TRBV19 and TRBJ1-1 for the parts outside the CDR3, the full variable domain is DGGITQSPKYLFRKEGQNVTLSCEQNLNHDAMYWYRQDPGQGLRLIYYSQIVNDFQKGDIAEGYSVSREKKESFPLTVTSAQKNPTAFYLCASSISGGAFPEAFFGQGTRLTVV.

As for this clonotype: A single base separates this from a much larger clone, so it may be a read error. The rearrangement links TRBV4-2 to TRBJ2-3; 11 nucleotides line up with TRBD2. CDR1 LGHNA and CDR2 YNFKEQ come from the germline V gene. V lost 0 bases, J lost 2 bases, and 7 bases stayed unmatched. The CDR3 contains 18 residues. CDR3 region: CASSQEVRLAGSTDTQYF. CDR3 nucleotides: TGTGCCAGCAGCCAAGAAGTCCGACTAGCGGGGTCCACAGATACGCAGTATTTT.

The chain links TRBV6-5 to TRBJ2-1, with 8 bases lining up with TRBD2. This CDR3 region has 15 residues. Losses at the gene ends were 2 bases for V and 7 bases for J; bases not matched to a gene: 7. Germline loops: CDR1 MNHEY, CDR2 SVGAGI. The CDR3 loop reads CASSYQAGVNNEQFF. CDR3 nucleotides: TGTGCCAGCAGTTACCAAGCGGGAGTTAATAATGAGCAGTTCTTC.